These 19 T cell receptor beta chains originate from one sample sequenced in a study of shared clonotypes between healthy human individuals. The naive CD8 population came from CD45RO-negative cells selected for CCR7, without terminally differentiated effector memory CD45RA+ cells. Produced via immunoSEQ multiplex PCR; TCRdb's table is partial and in-frame only. In the table there are around 2,000,000 clones, under 95% of which are singletons. Sequenced: naive CD8+ T cells from PBMCs. Source of these receptors: a man aged 18 to 35 in good health. Some clones in this sample may be carry-over from other donors' samples.

The chain employs TRBV9 and TRBJ2-2; D tentatively fits TRBD1 or TRBD2 (6 bases each). This CDR3 has 17 residues. Germline CDR1 is SGDLS and CDR2 is YYNGEE. Trimming removed 3 bases from V and 3 bases from J, with 18 bases in between. The chain's CDR3 is CASSATEQGRHTGELFF. CDR3 in DNA: TGTGCCAGCAGCGCGACGGAGCAGGGGAGGCACACCGGGGAGCTGTTTTTT.

About this clone: The same CDR3 arises from other DNA sequences in this sample as well. J is TRBJ2-7 and V is TRBV5-1; the match to TRBD2 covers 8 bases. The CDR3 contains 13 residues. Looked up from germline, CDR1 is SGHRS and CDR2 is YFSETQ. The ends lost 1 base at V and 6 bases at J; junction bases unmatched: 3. The CDR3, as DNA: TGCGCCAGCAGCTTGACGGGAGGGGGCGAGCAGTACTTC. Protein product: CASSLTGGGEQYF.

This clone was counted once. V and J are TRBV9 and TRBJ2-1; D might be TRBD2 (6 bases). CDR1 is SGDLS, CDR2 YYNGEE, per germline. The V end lost 3 bases, the J end lost 6 bases, and 22 bases lay between the germline ends. The length of the CDR3 is 17 residues. This CDR3 reads CASSARLVAGHFNEQFF. CDR3 DNA sequence: TGTGCCAGCAGCGCCCGCCTGGTTGCGGGGCACTTCAATGAGCAGTTCTTC.

Concerning this clone: Different DNA sequences within this sample yield the same CDR3. The rearrangement joins TRBV19 to TRBJ2-3; D remains unclear. Between the trimmed V and J ends, which lost 4 bases and 3 bases, there was a span of 8 bases. The CDR3 is 13 amino acids. Germline V gene data show CDR1 as LNHDA and CDR2 as SQIVND (reference sequence). The CDR3 nucleotides are TGTGCCAGTAGTACGAGGTTAACAGATACGCAGTATTTT. Its protein is CASSTRLTDTQYF.

The V call is TRBV29-1, the J call TRBJ2-7, with 8 bases matching TRBD1. In germline, CDR1 is SQVTM, CDR2 ANQGSEA. V lost 7 bases, J lost 2 bases, and 4 bases stayed unmatched. CDR3 size: 12 residues. The CDR3 region is CSARTGTYEQYF. The CDR3 DNA follows: TGCAGCGCTCGGACAGGGACCTACGAGCAGTACTTC.

This clone was found once. The chain is built from TRBV10-3 and TRBJ2-5; 8 positions match TRBD2. The J call may be incorrect, as the DNA end agrees better with TRBJ2-7. Germline CDR1 is ENHRY and CDR2 is SYGVKD. The CDR3 has 10 residues. CDR3 nucleotide sequence: TGTGCGATCGGGAGGGGCGAGCAGTACTTC. The encoded protein is CAIGRGEQYF.

The gene calls are TRBV2 and TRBJ1-1; no clear D gene. Trimming removed 6 bases at V and 0 bases at J, with 14 bases between. CDR1 and CDR2 (germline): SNHLY, FYNNEI. The CDR3 totals 15 residues. The CDR3 nucleotides read TGTGCCAGCAGACTCCGACCCGGAATGAACACTGAAGCTTTCTTT. Translating it yields CASRLRPGMNTEAFF.

The chain employs TRBV2 and TRBJ1-1; the match to TRBD1 covers 8 bases. This CDR3 is 13 amino acids long. The V gene end was trimmed by 4 bases and the J gene end by 5 bases; junction bases not matched to a gene: 3. Germline CDR1 reads SNHLY; CDR2 reads FYNNEI. The CDR3 bases are TGTGCCAGCAGTGCAGGGGGCACTACTGAAGCTTTCTTT. Translation: CASSAGGTTEAFF.

The CDR3 region is CASSPAGRNTEAFF. CDR3 DNA sequence: TGTGCCAGCAGCCCGGCCGGGCGGAACACTGAAGCTTTCTTT. V and J are TRBV11-3 and TRBJ1-1; D is unresolved. Germline CDR1 reads SGHNT; CDR2 reads YENEEA. Trimming pared 5 bases from V and 1 base from J, leaving 11 bases between. There are 14 residues in the CDR3.

The chain combines TRBV5-6 with TRBJ2-1; D perhaps matches TRBD2 (5 bases). The ends were cut back, 6 bases at V and 0 bases at J, with 13 bases in the middle. The length of the CDR3 is 15 residues. Germline assignment: CDR1 SGHDT and CDR2 YYEEEE. Here the CDR3 reads CASTRGRSSYNEQFF. The CDR3 DNA is TGTGCCAGCACGAGAGGGCGTAGCTCCTACAATGAGCAGTTCTTC.

CDR3 DNA: TGCAGCGTTGAAGCCAGGGGGCACGGAGAGACCCAGTACTTC. Translated, it gives CSVEARGHGETQYF. The chain has TRBV29-1 and TRBJ2-5, with 8 positions matching TRBD1. J was trimmed by 4 bases and V by 1 base; bases with no gene match: 5. The germline V gene has CDR1 SQVTM and CDR2 ANQGSEA. This CDR3 comprises 14 residues.

The chain couples TRBV28 to TRBJ1-5; 7 bases agree with TRBD1. There are 15 residues in the CDR3. Germline CDR1 reads MDHEN; CDR2 reads SYDVKM. Unmatched junction bases numbered 9, after V lost 5 bases and J lost 5 bases. This CDR3 reads CASSKIRDRDQPQHF. CDR3 coding DNA: TGTGCCAGCAGTAAGATCCGGGACAGAGATCAGCCCCAGCATTTT.

The rearrangement uses TRBV11-2 and TRBJ2-1; no reliable D call. Germline CDR1 reads SGHAT; CDR2 reads FQNNGV. Trimming cost V 0 bases and J 4 bases, with 4 bases left between them. This CDR3 has 13 amino acids. CDR3 nucleotide sequence: TGTGCCAGCAGCTTAGACTTTTACAATGAGCAGTTCTTC. This gives the protein CASSLDFYNEQFF.

In nucleotides, the CDR3 is TGTGCCAGCAGCGTTTATAGCAATCAGCCCCAGCATTTT. This encodes CASSVYSNQPQHF. The chain employs TRBV28 and TRBJ1-5; D is unresolved. V shed 6 bases and J shed 0 bases, with 6 bases lying between them. Germline V lookup: CDR1 MDHEN, CDR2 SYDVKM. The CDR3 runs to 13 residues.

This clone was seen only once. V gene TRBV7-9 combines with J gene TRBJ2-1; TRBD1 might be the D (5 bases). V lost 4 bases and J 7 bases, leaving 20 bases between the germline ends. From germline, CDR1 is SEHNR and CDR2 FQNEAQ (reference sequence). CDR3 length: 16 amino acids. DNA of the CDR3: TGTGCCAGCAGCTCCCCCCCAGGGTTTGACCGAAATGAGCAGTTCTTC. Translating it yields CASSSPPGFDRNEQFF.

The gene calls are TRBV7-9 and TRBJ2-3; D possibly corresponds to TRBD1 (5 bases). Germline assignment: CDR1 SEHNR and CDR2 FQNEAQ (reference sequence). The CDR3 sequence is 17 residues long. Trimming cost V 4 bases and J 4 bases, with 21 bases left between them. CDR3 protein: CASSSQLATASADTQYF. CDR3 bases: TGTGCCAGCAGCTCGCAGCTGGCGACAGCATCCGCAGATACGCAGTATTTT.

The chain recombines TRBV7-2 with TRBJ2-5; TRBD2 is a possible D gene (5 bases). V was shortened by 5 bases and J by 2 bases, with 12 bases between the two germline ends. CDR1 is SGHTA, CDR2 FQGNSA, per germline. The CDR3 length is 14 residues. For the CDR3, the DNA is TGTGCCAGCAGCGCGCGAGTAGCGCAAGAGACCCAGTACTTC. Its protein is CASSARVAQETQYF.

This clone has only one observation. The chain combines TRBV11-2 with TRBJ2-2; unclear D gene. Germline CDR1 reads SGHAT; CDR2 reads FQNNGV. This CDR3 has 15 amino acids. Trimming removed 7 bases from V and 0 bases from J, with 12 bases in between. The CDR3 protein is CASTPTRPNTGELFF. In DNA, the CDR3 is TGTGCCAGCACCCCCACCAGGCCGAACACCGGGGAGCTGTTTTTT.

The DNA of the CDR3 is TGTGCCAGCAGCCCCTTGCGGGGGGCCGGGGAGCTGTTTTTT. This translates into CASSPLRGAGELFF. The V gene is TRBV7-2, the J gene TRBJ2-2; 8 positions match TRBD2. Germline CDR1 and CDR2: SGHTA and FQGNSA. V shed 5 bases, J shed 6 bases, and the junction held 5 bases outside the gene matches. CDR3 length: 14 residues.